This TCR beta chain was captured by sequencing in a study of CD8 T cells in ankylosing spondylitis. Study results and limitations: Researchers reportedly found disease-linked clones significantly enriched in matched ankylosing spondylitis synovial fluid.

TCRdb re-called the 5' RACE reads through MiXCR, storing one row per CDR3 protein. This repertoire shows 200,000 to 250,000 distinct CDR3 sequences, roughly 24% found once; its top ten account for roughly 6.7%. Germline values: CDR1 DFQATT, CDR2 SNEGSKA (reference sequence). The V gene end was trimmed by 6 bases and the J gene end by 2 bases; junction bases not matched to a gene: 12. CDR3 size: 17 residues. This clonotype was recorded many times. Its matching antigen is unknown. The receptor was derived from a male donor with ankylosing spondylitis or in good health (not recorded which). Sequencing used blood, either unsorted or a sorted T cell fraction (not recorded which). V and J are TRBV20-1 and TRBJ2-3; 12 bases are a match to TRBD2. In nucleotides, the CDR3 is TGCAGTGCCCCCTCCCAGGGACTAGCGGGCTCCACAGATACGCAGTATTTT. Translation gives CSAPSQGLAGSTDTQYF.